The 7 T cell receptor beta chains presented below share a single source sample, sequenced in a study of beta chain features in type 1 diabetes listed by TCRdb under 2018. The library relied on the immunoSEQ multiplex PCR assay. The entire isolated RNA was reverse transcribed using the High Capacity cDNA Reverse Transcription Kit, and thus expressed TCRB transcripts were sequenced. In its TCRdb copy, this immuneACCESS table keeps in-frame sequences only and misses some clones. Where compared with another copy, unresolved V genes explain less than half of these, and the others have no known cause. For this sample the table gives some 270,000 clones, of which roughly 14% were detected only once. About 0.024% of the sample is held by the ten biggest clonotypes. The specimen was naive CD4+ T cells from blood. The cell subset or site label of this sample denotes: true naive CD4+ T cells. These receptor sequences come from a middle-aged woman in good health.

The chain recombines TRBV4-1 with TRBJ2-2, with TRBD1 matching over 7 bases. CDR3 length: 16 residues. Trimming cost V 1 base and J 0 bases; bases outside gene matches: 2. Germline values: CDR1 MGHRA, CDR2 YSYEKL. The CDR3 bases are TGCGCCAGCAGCCAAGCAGGGGGTTCGAACACCGGGGAGCTGTTTTTT. It encodes CASSQAGGSNTGELFF.

The table lists this clone with a few counts. The chain employs TRBV6-5 and TRBJ2-3, with 8 nucleotides matching TRBD1. The germline gives CDR1 MNHEY, CDR2 SVGAGI. The CDR3 has 15 residues. V lost 8 bases and J lost 6; bases outside the gene matches: 13. The DNA of the CDR3 is TGTGCCAGCTTCCCCCGGGACAGGCGAGAGGATACGCAGTATTTT. Amino acid sequence: CASFPRDRREDTQYF.

This clone has just a few counts. This chain joins TRBV11-2 and TRBJ2-5, with no clear D. V was trimmed by 5 bases and J by 5 bases, leaving 9 bases between them. This CDR3 has 12 amino acids. Germline CDR1 and CDR2: SGHAT and FQNNGV. The CDR3 nucleotides are TGTGCCAGCAGCCCGCATCGGGAGACCCAGTACTTC. Its translation is CASSPHRETQYF.

The V call is TRBV6-5, the J call TRBJ1-5, with D perhaps TRBD1 (5 bases). Trimming shortened V by 6 bases and J by 3 bases, and 12 bases separated the two germline ends. The CDR3 spans 14 residues. The germline V gene encodes CDR1 MNHEY and CDR2 SVGAGI. The CDR3 DNA follows: TGTGCCAGCAGGCCCGGGGGGTCCAATCAGCCCCAGCATTTT. It translates to CASRPGGSNQPQHF.

The chain employs TRBV29-1 and TRBJ1-3; no firm D call. This CDR3 region has 16 residues. V lost 1 base, J lost 2 bases, and 15 bases lay in between. The V gene's germline CDR1 is SQVTM and CDR2 ANQGSEA. The CDR3 spells CSVEAGTSVAGNTIYF. CDR3 sequence (DNA): TGCAGCGTTGAAGCAGGCACAAGTGTGGCTGGAAACACCATATATTTT.

This clone was seen a few times. V and J are TRBV6-5 and TRBJ2-1; TRBD1 agrees at 11 bases. The J segment lost 7 bases and the V segment lost 6 bases, leaving 5 bases of the junction unmatched. The CDR3 sequence is 14 residues long. Germline V CDR1 and CDR2: MNHEY, SVGAGI. CDR3 residues: CASRPGQGGNEQFF. The CDR3, as DNA: TGTGCCAGCAGACCGGGACAGGGGGGGAATGAGCAGTTCTTC.

This clone was observed a handful of times. The chain joins TRBV6-1 to TRBJ2-4; 9 bases match TRBD1. The CDR3 runs to 14 residues. V shed 8 bases, J shed 9 bases, and the junction held 11 bases outside the gene matches. The germline CDR1 and CDR2 sequences are MNHNS and SASEGT. This CDR3 is CASLHAGQGSIQYF. The CDR3 region has the DNA TGTGCCAGCCTACATGCGGGACAGGGCTCCATTCAGTACTTC.